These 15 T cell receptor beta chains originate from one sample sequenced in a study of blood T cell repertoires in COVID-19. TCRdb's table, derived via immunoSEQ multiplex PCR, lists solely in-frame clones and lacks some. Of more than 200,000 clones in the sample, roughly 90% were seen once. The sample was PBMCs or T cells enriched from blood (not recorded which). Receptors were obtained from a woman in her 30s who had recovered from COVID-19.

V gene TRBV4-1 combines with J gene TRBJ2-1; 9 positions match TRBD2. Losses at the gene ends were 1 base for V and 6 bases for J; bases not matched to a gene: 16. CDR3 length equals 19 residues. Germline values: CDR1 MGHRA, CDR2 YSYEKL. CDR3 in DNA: TGCGCCAGCAGCCAAGTATTAGCGGGAGTGGGGAAAGGGAGCAATGAGCAGTTCTTC. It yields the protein CASSQVLAGVGKGSNEQFF.

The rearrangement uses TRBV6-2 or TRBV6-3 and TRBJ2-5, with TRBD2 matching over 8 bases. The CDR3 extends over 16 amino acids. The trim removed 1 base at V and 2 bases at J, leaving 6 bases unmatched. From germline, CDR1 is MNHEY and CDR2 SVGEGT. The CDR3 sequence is CASSYLLAGLQETQYF. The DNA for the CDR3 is TGTGCCAGCAGTTACTTGTTAGCGGGACTACAAGAGACCCAGTACTTC.

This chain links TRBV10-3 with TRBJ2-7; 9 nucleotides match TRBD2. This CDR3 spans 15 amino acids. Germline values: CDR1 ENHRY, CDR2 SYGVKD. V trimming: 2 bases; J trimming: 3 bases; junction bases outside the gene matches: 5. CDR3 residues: CAISEKASGNYEQYF. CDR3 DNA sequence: TGTGCCATCAGTGAGAAGGCTAGCGGGAACTACGAGCAGTACTTC.

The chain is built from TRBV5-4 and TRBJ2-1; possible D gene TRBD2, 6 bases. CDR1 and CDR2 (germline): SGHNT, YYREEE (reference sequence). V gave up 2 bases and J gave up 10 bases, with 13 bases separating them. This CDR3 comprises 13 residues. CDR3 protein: CASSLTGTWEQFF. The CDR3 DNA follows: TGTGCCAGCAGCTTAACCGGGACTTGGGAGCAGTTCTTC.

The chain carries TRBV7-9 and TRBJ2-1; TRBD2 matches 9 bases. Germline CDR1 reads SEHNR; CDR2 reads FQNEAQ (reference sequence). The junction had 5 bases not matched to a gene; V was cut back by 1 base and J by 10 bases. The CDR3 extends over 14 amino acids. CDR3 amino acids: CASSLEATSGEQFF. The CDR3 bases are TGTGCCAGCAGCTTAGAGGCGACTAGCGGCGAGCAGTTCTTC.

CDR3 loop: CASSVFGQGGSTQYF. The DNA for the CDR3 is TGTGCCAGCAGTGTATTCGGACAGGGAGGGAGTACGCAGTATTTT. The chain employs TRBV28 and TRBJ2-3; TRBD1 is a possible D gene (8 bases). Germline loops: CDR1 MDHEN, CDR2 SYDVKM. The CDR3 is made up of 15 amino acids. V was cut by 5 bases and J by 8 bases, with 20 bases left in between.

The CDR3 reads CASSYGIGGDRAFGYEQYF. CDR3 nucleotides: TGTGCCAGCAGTTACGGGATAGGCGGGGACAGGGCGTTTGGCTACGAGCAGTACTTC. This chain joins TRBV6-2 or TRBV6-3 and TRBJ2-7; 9 nucleotides match TRBD1. Germline V gives CDR1 MNHEY, CDR2 SVGEGT. This CDR3 is built from 19 residues. After removal of 2 bases from V and 3 bases from J, the junction contained 17 bases not matched to a gene.

CDR3: CASSYSRGLENSRTDTQYF. The CDR3 region has the DNA TGTGCCAGCAGTTACTCGAGGGGACTAGAAAACAGCCGCACAGATACGCAGTATTTT. The chain employs TRBV6-2 or TRBV6-3 and TRBJ2-3, with 8 bases that match TRBD2. Germline CDR1 and CDR2: MNHEY and SVGEGT. V lost 0 bases, J lost 1 base, and 12 bases stayed unmatched. This CDR3 spans 19 amino acids.

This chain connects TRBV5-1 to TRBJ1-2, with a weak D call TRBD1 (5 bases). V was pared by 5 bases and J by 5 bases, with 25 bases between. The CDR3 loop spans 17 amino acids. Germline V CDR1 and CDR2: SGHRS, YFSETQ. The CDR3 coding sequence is TGCGCCAGCAGTTCCTTATCAGGCCTTGGGGCTCGGTATGGCTACACCTTC. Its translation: CASSSLSGLGARYGYTF.

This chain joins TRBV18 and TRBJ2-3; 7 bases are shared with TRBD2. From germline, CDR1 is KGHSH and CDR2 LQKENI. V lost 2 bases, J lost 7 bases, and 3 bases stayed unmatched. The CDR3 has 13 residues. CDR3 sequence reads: CASSPGGGNTQYF. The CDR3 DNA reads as TGTGCCAGCTCACCAGGCGGGGGTAATACGCAGTATTTT.

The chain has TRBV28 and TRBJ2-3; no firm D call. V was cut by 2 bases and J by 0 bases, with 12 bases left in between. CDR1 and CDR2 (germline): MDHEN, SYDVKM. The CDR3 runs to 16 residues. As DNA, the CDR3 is TGTGCCAGCAGTTTAAGAGGATTCCATAGCACAGATACGCAGTATTTT. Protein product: CASSLRGFHSTDTQYF.

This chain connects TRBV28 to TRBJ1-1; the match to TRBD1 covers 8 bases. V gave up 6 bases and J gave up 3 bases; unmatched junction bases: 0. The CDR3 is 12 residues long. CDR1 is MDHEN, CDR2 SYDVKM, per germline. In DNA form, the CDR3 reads TGTGCCAGCAGGGGACAGGACACTGAAGCTTTCTTT. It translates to CASRGQDTEAFF.

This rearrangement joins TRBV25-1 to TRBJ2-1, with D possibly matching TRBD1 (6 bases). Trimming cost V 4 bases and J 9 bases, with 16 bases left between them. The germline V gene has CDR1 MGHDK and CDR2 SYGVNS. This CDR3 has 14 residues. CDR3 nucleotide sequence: TGTGCCAGCAGTGTATACAGGGAACTGGGTGAGCAGTTCTTC. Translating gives CASSVYRELGEQFF. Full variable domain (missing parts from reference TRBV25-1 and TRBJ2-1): EADIYQTPRYLVIGTGKKITLECSQTMGHDKMYWYQQDPGMELHLIHYSYGVNSTEKGDLSSESTVSRIRTEHFPLTLESARPSHTSQYLCASSVYRELGEQFFGPGTRLTVL.

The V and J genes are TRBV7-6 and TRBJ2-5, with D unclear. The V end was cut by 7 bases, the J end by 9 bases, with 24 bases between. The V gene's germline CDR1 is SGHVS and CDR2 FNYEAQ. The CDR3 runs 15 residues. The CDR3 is CASNQKRLGIDPQYF. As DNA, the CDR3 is TGTGCCAGCAATCAAAAACGGTTGGGCATCGACCCCCAGTACTTC.

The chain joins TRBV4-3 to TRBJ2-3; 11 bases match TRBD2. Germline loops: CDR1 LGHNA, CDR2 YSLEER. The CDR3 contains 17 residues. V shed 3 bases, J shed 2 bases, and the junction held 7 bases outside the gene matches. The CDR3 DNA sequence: TGCGCCAGCAGCCATCGCCCTAGCGGGAGGAACACAGATACGCAGTATTTT. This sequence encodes CASSHRPSGRNTDTQYF.